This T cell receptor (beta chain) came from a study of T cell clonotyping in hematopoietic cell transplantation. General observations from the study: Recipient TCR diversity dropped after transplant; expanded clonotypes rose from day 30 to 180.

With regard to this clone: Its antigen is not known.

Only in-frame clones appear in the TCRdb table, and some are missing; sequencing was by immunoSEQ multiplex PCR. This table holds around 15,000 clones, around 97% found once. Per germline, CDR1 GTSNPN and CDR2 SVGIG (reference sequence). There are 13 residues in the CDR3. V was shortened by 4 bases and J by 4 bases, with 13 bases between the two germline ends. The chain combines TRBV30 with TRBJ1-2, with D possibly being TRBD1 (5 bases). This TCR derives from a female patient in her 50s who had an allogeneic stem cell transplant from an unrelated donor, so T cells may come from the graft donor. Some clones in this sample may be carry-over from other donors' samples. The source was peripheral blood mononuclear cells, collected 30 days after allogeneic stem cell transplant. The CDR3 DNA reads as TGTGCCTGGAACGGGGAGGGGAGCTATGGCTACACCTTC. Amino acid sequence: CAWNGEGSYGYTF.